Following are 26 T cell receptor beta chains from one sample sequenced in a study of blood T cell repertoires in COVID-19. Sequenced by immunoSEQ multiplex PCR; TCRdb stores in-frame clones only, minus some. Among fewer than 250,000 clones, around nine tenths were seen once, and the ten largest hold 9.5% to 14%. Sequencing was carried out using PBMCs or T cells enriched from blood (not recorded which). The source is a man younger than 40 who had recovered from COVID-19.

This chain joins TRBV4-1 and TRBJ2-1; TRBD2 matches 10 bases. Germline-derived CDR1 and CDR2 are MGHRA and YSYEKL. Trimming at V came to 1 base and at J to 8 bases, leaving 11 bases not matched to a gene. The CDR3 runs to 17 residues. CDR3 in amino acids: CASSQAGSAGGDDEQFF. The CDR3, as DNA: TGCGCCAGCAGCCAAGCCGGCTCAGCGGGAGGGGATGATGAGCAGTTCTTC.

The chain joins TRBV28 to TRBJ1-1, with D maybe TRBD1 (5 bases). This CDR3 comprises 13 residues. Trimming took 5 bases from V and 5 from J, leaving 12 bases between them. Per germline, CDR1 MDHEN and CDR2 SYDVKM. The chain's CDR3 is CASSPGLGTEAFF. Written as DNA, the CDR3 is TGTGCCAGCAGTCCAGGGTTGGGGACTGAAGCTTTCTTT.

The chain combines TRBV7-9 with TRBJ1-2, with 8 bases fitting TRBD1. Germline V gene sequence: CDR1 SEHNR, CDR2 FQNEAQ (reference sequence). This CDR3 is built from 12 residues. The J segment lost 8 bases and the V segment lost 4 bases, leaving 3 bases of the junction unmatched. The CDR3 region is CASSSGQGGYTF. The CDR3 coding sequence is TGTGCCAGCAGCTCAGGACAGGGAGGCTACACCTTC.

The chain employs TRBV5-6 and TRBJ1-5, with 7 bases matching TRBD1. The CDR3 is 15 residues long. The ends lost 1 base at V and 1 base at J; junction bases unmatched: 2. The germline gives CDR1 SGHDT, CDR2 YYEEEE. CDR3 bases: TGTGCCAGCAGCTTGAGGGACAGAAGCAATCAGCCCCAGCATTTT. It encodes CASSLRDRSNQPQHF.

The chain joins TRBV11-2 to TRBJ1-4; the match to TRBD1 covers 7 bases. V lost 5 bases and J lost 0; bases outside the gene matches: 6. CDR1 and CDR2 (germline): SGHAT, FQNNGV. The CDR3 contains 16 residues. CDR3 sequence (DNA): TGTGCCAGCAGCGCGTTTACAGGGGCAACTAATGAAAAACTGTTTTTT. Residues: CASSAFTGATNEKLFF.

The chain links TRBV6-4 to TRBJ1-1, with TRBD1 as a possible D gene (5 bases). The CDR3 has 13 residues. Trimming cost V 7 bases and J 0 bases, with 9 bases left between them. CDR1 is MRHNA, CDR2 SNTAGT, per germline. CDR3 amino acids: CASKETVNTEAFF. The CDR3 bases are TGTGCCAGCAAAGAGACAGTGAACACTGAAGCTTTCTTT.

This clone was recorded once. The chain carries TRBV6-5 and TRBJ1-2; D may be TRBD1 (6 bases). This CDR3 is 13 amino acids long. Trimming stripped 9 bases from V and 7 bases from J, with 18 bases between. CDR1 and CDR2 (germline): MNHEY, SVGAGI. The CDR3 is CASMESGVGGYTF. The CDR3 DNA sequence: TGTGCCAGTATGGAATCAGGGGTCGGTGGCTACACCTTC.

V is TRBV14 and J is TRBJ2-1; D may be TRBD1 (5 bases). CDR3 length: 17 amino acids. Trimming cost V 2 bases and J 9 bases, with 23 bases left between them. Germline V CDR1 and CDR2: SGHDN, FVKESK. CDR3 region: CASSQIRTKHRGGEQFF. The CDR3 nucleotides read TGTGCCAGCAGCCAAATAAGAACAAAACATAGGGGCGGTGAGCAGTTCTTC.

This chain connects TRBV7-9 to TRBJ2-4; a weak D match, TRBD2 (6 bases). Germline CDR1 SEHNR, CDR2 FQNEAQ (reference sequence). V was trimmed by 1 base and J by 3 bases, leaving 7 bases between them. This CDR3 comprises 14 residues. The CDR3 DNA follows: TGTGCCAGCAGCTTAGGTAGCGGCAAAAACATTCAGTACTTC. It is translated as CASSLGSGKNIQYF. The whole variable domain, remainder taken from reference TRBV7-9 and TRBJ2-4, is DTGVSQNPRHKITKRGQNVTFRCDPISEHNRLYWYRQTLGQGPEFLTYFQNEAQLEKSRLLSDRFSAERPKGSFSTLEIQRTEQGDSAMYLCASSLGSGKNIQYFGAGTRLSVL.

The chain employs TRBV7-2 and TRBJ2-7; TRBD2 might be the D (6 bases). The germline V and J ends were trimmed by 1 base and 4 bases, with 17 bases remaining between them. The CDR3 spans 16 residues. Germline loops: CDR1 SGHTA, CDR2 FQGNSA. Here the CDR3 DNA reads TGTGCCAGCAGCTTAGGGTCAAGACACGGGGGTTACGAGCAGTACTTC. It translates to CASSLGSRHGGYEQYF.

V gene TRBV6-5 combines with J gene TRBJ2-1; D remains unclear. Germline-derived CDR1 and CDR2 are MNHEY and SVGAGI. This CDR3 is built from 12 residues. The V gene lost 5 bases and the J gene lost 9 bases, with 11 bases spanning the gap. The CDR3 coding sequence is TGTGCCAGCAGTCCAATTAGCCGTGAGCAGTTCTTC. This encodes CASSPISREQFF.

The rearrangement links TRBV12-3 or TRBV12-4 to TRBJ2-7; D call uncertain. V was shortened by 6 bases and J by 4 bases, with 10 bases between the two germline ends. The CDR3 sequence is 12 residues long. The CDR3 loop reads CASSLLGYEQYF. CDR3 bases: TGTGCCAGCAGCCTTCTAGGATACGAGCAGTACTTC.

The chain has TRBV29-1 and TRBJ1-2; D might be TRBD1 (5 bases). The V end was cut by 6 bases, the J end by 1 base, with 12 bases between. Germline V CDR1 and CDR2: SQVTM, ANQGSEA. The CDR3 totals 13 residues. The chain's CDR3 is CSVGDFRNYGYTF. In nucleotides, the CDR3 is TGCAGCGTAGGGGACTTCCGTAACTATGGCTACACCTTC.

This clone was picked up one time. The J gene is TRBJ1-1, the V gene TRBV2; D ambiguous. The CDR3 extends over 13 amino acids. The germline V gene has CDR1 SNHLY and CDR2 FYNNEI. Trimming left V 4 bases short and J 5 bases short, with 11 bases between. The CDR3 loop reads CASSGRGWTEAFF. In nucleotides, the CDR3 is TGTGCCAGCAGTGGGCGGGGTTGGACTGAAGCTTTCTTT.

This clone was counted once. This chain's CDR3 is CASSLARASGDNEQFF. The CDR3 coding sequence is TGCGCCAGCAGCTTGGCCAGGGCTAGCGGTGACAATGAGCAGTTCTTC. The chain links TRBV5-1 to TRBJ2-1, with TRBD2 matching 7 bases. V shed 0 bases, J shed 5 bases, and the junction held 8 bases outside the gene matches. Germline values: CDR1 SGHRS, CDR2 YFSETQ. This CDR3 is 16 amino acids long. The full variable domain, rest sourced from reference TRBV5-1 and TRBJ2-1, is KAGVTQTPRYLIKTRGQQVTLSCSPISGHRSVSWYQQTPGQGLQFLFEYFSETQRNKGNFPGRFSGRQFSNSRSEMNVSTLELGDSALYLCASSLARASGDNEQFFGPGTRLTVL.

The table lists this clone with a few counts. This chain connects TRBV3-1 (or the pseudogene TRBV3-2) to TRBJ2-7; 15 bases fit TRBD2. Germline CDR1 reads LGHDT; CDR2 reads YNNKEL (reference sequence). With 1 base clipped from V and 7 bases from J, the junction kept 5 bases outside the gene matches. The CDR3 extends over 16 amino acids. This CDR3 reads CASSQAGTSGGREQYF. As DNA, the CDR3 is TGTGCCAGCAGCCAAGCTGGGACTAGCGGGGGGAGGGAGCAGTACTTC.

This clone came up once. This chain connects TRBV5-5 to TRBJ1-5; 9 nucleotides line up with TRBD1. Unmatched junction bases numbered 11, after V lost 3 bases and J lost 4 bases. This CDR3 region has 17 residues. Germline V gene sequence: CDR1 SGHKS, CDR2 YYEKEE (reference sequence). In DNA form, the CDR3 reads TGTGCCAGCAGCTCCGGGACAGGGAGGTTTCTAAATCAGCCCCAGCATTTT. Translated: CASSSGTGRFLNQPQHF.

The chain employs TRBV30 and TRBJ2-3; 8 nucleotides match TRBD2. CDR3 length: 15 amino acids. V trimming: 2 bases; J trimming: 1 base; junction bases outside the gene matches: 5. CDR1 is GTSNPN and CDR2 is SVGIG in the germline V gene (reference sequence). CDR3 amino acids: CAWSSTAGGTDTQYF. Here the CDR3 DNA reads TGTGCCTGGAGTTCAACAGCGGGGGGCACAGATACGCAGTATTTT.

The rearrangement links TRBV11-1 to TRBJ2-7, with 7 bases aligning to TRBD1. J lost 2 bases, V lost 5 bases, and 6 bases had no gene match. The CDR3 runs to 14 residues. Germline-derived CDR1 and CDR2 are SGHAT and FQDESV (reference sequence). The CDR3 region is CASSVYRGPYEQYF. CDR3 bases: TGTGCCAGCAGCGTATACAGGGGACCCTACGAGCAGTACTTC.

V and J are TRBV5-1 and TRBJ1-3, with D maybe TRBD1 (6 bases). CDR3 length equals 15 residues. Germline V gives CDR1 SGHRS, CDR2 YFSETQ. The V end was cut by 4 bases, the J end by 2 bases, with 13 bases between. The chain's CDR3 is CASSVGGAAGNTIYF. CDR3 in DNA: TGCGCCAGCAGCGTCGGGGGGGCAGCTGGAAACACCATATATTTT. The full variable domain, rest sourced from reference TRBV5-1 and TRBJ1-3, is KAGVTQTPRYLIKTRGQQVTLSCSPISGHRSVSWYQQTPGQGLQFLFEYFSETQRNKGNFPGRFSGRQFSNSRSEMNVSTLELGDSALYLCASSVGGAAGNTIYFGEGSWLTVV.

The V gene is TRBV7-2, the J gene TRBJ1-5; D might be TRBD1 (5 bases). Germline V CDR1 and CDR2: SGHTA, FQGNSA. The CDR3 is made up of 13 amino acids. V was trimmed by 2 bases and J by 6 bases, leaving 8 bases between them. This CDR3 reads CASSLQGFQPQHF. CDR3 nucleotides: TGTGCCAGCAGCTTACAGGGCTTTCAGCCCCAGCATTTT.

This rearrangement joins TRBV19 to TRBJ2-5; 12 nucleotides align to TRBD1. Germline V gene sequence: CDR1 LNHDA, CDR2 SQIVND (reference sequence). The CDR3 has 16 amino acids. J was trimmed by 4 bases and V by 5 bases; bases with no gene match: 8. The CDR3 protein is CASSAPGQGAGETQYF. The CDR3, as DNA: TGTGCCAGTAGTGCTCCGGGACAGGGGGCAGGAGAGACCCAGTACTTC.

The chain joins TRBV3-1 (or the pseudogene TRBV3-2) to TRBJ1-2, with D hard to call. Germline V gene sequence: CDR1 LGHDT, CDR2 YNNKEL (reference sequence). The CDR3 length is 13 residues. V was shortened by 1 base and J by 6 bases, with 9 bases between the two germline ends. The CDR3 loop is CASSQVRTHGYTF. The CDR3 nucleotides read TGTGCCAGCAGCCAAGTTAGAACCCATGGCTACACCTTC.

V gene TRBV12-3 or TRBV12-4 combines with J gene TRBJ1-6; no clear D. CDR3 length: 12 amino acids. V was clipped by 3 bases and J by 12 bases, with 9 bases between them. The CDR3 reads CASSFPGRPLHF. In DNA form, the CDR3 reads TGTGCCAGCAGTTTCCCGGGAAGACCCCTCCACTTT.

The V gene is TRBV19, the J gene TRBJ2-5, with D possibly matching TRBD1 (5 bases). Per germline, CDR1 LNHDA and CDR2 SQIVND (reference sequence). The CDR3 extends over 15 amino acids. V was clipped by 5 bases and J by 1 base, with 14 bases between them. The CDR3 nucleotides read TGTGCCAGTAGTGCCCATACCCAGGGCCAAGAGACCCAGTACTTC. Protein sequence: CASSAHTQGQETQYF.

As DNA, the CDR3 is TGTGCCAGCAGTTACTCCTGGCAGGGTAGGAGCGGGGAGCTGTTTTTT. Translated: CASSYSWQGRSGELFF. The rearrangement uses TRBV6-2 or TRBV6-3 and TRBJ2-2; a possible D gene is TRBD1 (5 bases). Looked up from germline, CDR1 is MNHEY and CDR2 is SVGEGT. The CDR3 spans 16 residues. Deletions cut 0 bases from V and 7 bases from J, with 15 bases between.